This T cell receptor beta chain was identified in a study of T cell repertoires in cytomegalovirus infection. Background on the study: Public TCR beta signature analysis indicated the presence of both CMV infection and matching HLA type.

Via MiXCR, TCRdb re-called the reads, giving one row per CDR3 protein. Seen here are approximately 320,000 distinct CDR3 sequences, more than 8% observed once, and the top ten hold 3.5% to 4.5%. Study findings and constraints: The ex vivo response was dominated by HLA-C-restricted CMV-specific TCR beta clonotypes. Identification of carriers of CMV plus the relevant HLA was achieved through cumulative public TCR beta family frequency.

This clonotype showed up just a few times. The antigen is not known. The CDR3 runs to 14 residues. In germline, CDR1 is SGHVS, CDR2 FNYEAQ. V was cut by 2 bases and J by 3 bases, with 10 bases left in between. The clonotype originates from a human donor in good health (CMV status not recorded). Some clones in this sample may be carry-over from other donors' samples. The sample consisted of PBMCs. The gene calls are TRBV7-6 and TRBJ1-2, with D perhaps TRBD1 (5 bases). CDR3: CASSLPRGDYGYTF. CDR3 DNA: TGTGCCAGCAGCTTACCCCGGGGGGACTATGGCTACACCTTC.